This is a list of T cell receptor beta chains from one sample in a study of read filtering for tumor transcriptome and immune sequencing. TCRdb re-derived calls from the reads in MiXCR, one entry per CDR3 protein. The table lists some 120,000 distinct CDR3 sequences, 10% to 15% of them singletons. The specimen was a population of CD138-negative cells sorted from bone marrow. The origin of the receptors is a donor at least 40 years old with multiple myeloma. Both conserved end residues are part of each CDR3. D genes are given only for firm matches. Clone size is not always given. Where it is, it says once, few, many or a class for expanded clones.

J gene,D gene,V gene,clone size,CDR3 DNA,CDR3 protein
TRBJ2-3,TRBD2,TRBV29-1,NA,TGCAGCGTTCTGACTAGCGGGTCTAGCATAGATACGCAGTATTTT,CSVLTSGSSIDTQYF
TRBJ2-1,TRBD1,TRBV12-3/TRBV12-4,few,TGTGCCAGCAGTTCGGGACAGGGAAACAATGAGCAGTTCTTC,CASSSGQGNNEQFF
TRBJ2-6,NA,TRBV6-5,many,TGTGCCAGCAGCCCCGAGGTGGGTGGGGCCAACGTCCTGACTTTC,CASSPEVGGANVLTF
TRBJ2-1,TRBD2,TRBV20-1,many,TGCAGTGCTAACGCTCCCCATCGGGGGGGCAGGAACAATGAGCAGTTCTTC,CSANAPHRGGRNNEQFF
TRBJ2-7,NA,TRBV21-1,many,TGTGCCAGCAGCGAGAAGGACAGGACCGCAACCTACGAGCAGTACTTC,CASSEKDRTATYEQYF
TRBJ1-1,NA,TRBV5-1,many,TGCGCCAGCAAATCGGGAGGCGACACTGAAGCTTTCTTT,CASKSGGDTEAFF
TRBJ2-3,NA,TRBV20-1,many,TGCAGTGCTAGAGATATGGCCCCGGGGACGCAGTATTTT,CSARDMAPGTQYF
TRBJ2-3,TRBD2,TRBV5-6,few,TGTGCCAGCAGCTCCCTAGCGGTTGGAAACACAGATACGCAGTATTTT,CASSSLAVGNTDTQYF
TRBJ1-5,NA,TRBV3-1,few,TGTGCCAGCAGCCGAAATAGTGGCAATCAGCCCCAGCATTTT,CASSRNSGNQPQHF
TRBJ2-5,TRBD2,TRBV29-1,many,TGCAGCGTTGATAGATCCGGGAGGTTGGAAGAGACCCAGTACTTC,CSVDRSGRLEETQYF
TRBJ2-2,NA,TRBV7-9,many,TGTGCCAGCAGCATCCGACAGGCGAACACCGGGGAGCTGTTTTTT,CASSIRQANTGELFF
TRBJ1-2,NA,TRBV6-5,NA,TGTGCCAGCAGTTATACGAGGGCCTATGGCTACACCTTC,CASSYTRAYGYTF
TRBJ2-2,NA,TRBV5-1,few,TGCGCCAGCAGCTTGGCCCCAGGGAGTACCGGGGAGCTGTTTTTT,CASSLAPGSTGELFF
TRBJ1-1,TRBD1,TRBV7-9,NA,TGTGCCAGCAGCACGTCAGAGGGGGCGCGAACTGAAGCTTTCTTT,CASSTSEGARTEAFF
TRBJ1-5,NA,TRBV19,NA,TGTGCCAGTAGTATAGATGGTGACAATCAGACCCAGCATTTT,CASSIDGDNQTQHF
TRBJ2-1,TRBD2,TRBV29-1,many,TGCAGCGCCGGGGGTAGCGGGGGCTACAATGAGCAGTTCTTC,CSAGGSGGYNEQFF
TRBJ2-7,TRBD1,TRBV7-9,many,TGTGCCAGCAGCCGGACAGGGGGCTACGAGCAGTACTTC,CASSRTGGYEQYF
TRBJ1-4,TRBD1,TRBV20-1,many,TGCAGTGCTCCGGACAGGGGGTGGGAAAAACTGTTTTTT,CSAPDRGWEKLFF
TRBJ2-2,TRBD1,TRBV5-1,many,TGCGCCAGCACCTTGGACAGGTCCGGGGAGCTGTTTTTT,CASTLDRSGELFF
TRBJ2-3,NA,TRBV2,many,TGTGCCAGCAGTAGAGGCCCCGGGACCCGCACAGATACGCAGTATTTT,CASSRGPGTRTDTQYF
TRBJ2-5,NA,TRBV2,many,TGTGCCAGCAGTGAAGGGGTCGCCTTCCAAGAGACCCAGTACTTC,CASSEGVAFQETQYF
TRBJ2-1,NA,TRBV7-2,many,TGTGCCAGCAGCTTCAATCTGTACAATGAGCAGTTCTTC,CASSFNLYNEQFF
TRBJ2-5,NA,TRBV29-1,NA,TGCAGCGTTAGTGTACAGACAGAGACCCAGTACTTC,CSVSVQTETQYF
TRBJ2-3,NA,TRBV6-5,few,TGTGCCAGCAGTTACTCTGGCCGGGGAACCACAGATACGCAGTATTTT,CASSYSGRGTTDTQYF
TRBJ2-3,NA,TRBV7-9,many,TGTGCCAGCAGCCAGACCATAGATACGCAGTATTTT,CASSQTIDTQYF
TRBJ2-1,NA,TRBV4-1,many,TGCGCCAGCAGCCAAGAGCGGGCGGGGTACAATGAGCAGTTCTTC,CASSQERAGYNEQFF
TRBJ1-1,NA,TRBV7-2,many,TGTGCCAGCAGCTTAGAGGGGATCGACACTGAAGCTTTCTTT,CASSLEGIDTEAFF
TRBJ2-1,NA,TRBV7-6,many,TGTGCCAGCAGCTTAATCGGCGCGGGCGGGACCTACAATGAGCAGTTCTTC,CASSLIGAGGTYNEQFF
TRBJ2-1,NA,TRBV15,many,TGTGCCACCAGCAGGGGGGGACAGAACAATGAGCAGTTCTTC,CATSRGGQNNEQFF
TRBJ2-2,TRBD1,TRBV9,many,TGTGCCAGCAGCGTAGGAGTAGGGGACAGTGGCGGGGAGCTGTTTTTT,CASSVGVGDSGGELFF
TRBJ2-1,NA,TRBV3-1,many,TGTGCCAGCAGCCACCTGAGCGGCTCCTACAATGAGCAGTTCTTC,CASSHLSGSYNEQFF
TRBJ1-5,NA,TRBV5-6,few,TGTGCCAGCAGCTTGGGGAGGGGATCGCGGCCCCAGCATTTT,CASSLGRGSRPQHF
TRBJ2-3,NA,TRBV5-1,many,TGCGCCAGCAGCCCCGACCGGACTAGCACAGATACGCAGTATTTT,CASSPDRTSTDTQYF
TRBJ1-5,NA,TRBV6-5,NA,TGTGCCAGCAGTTACGACAGAGTTGGTAATCAGCCCCAGCATTTT,CASSYDRVGNQPQHF
TRBJ2-5,NA,TRBV29-1,many,TGCAGCGTTGCAGGGACCCAAGAGACCCAGTACTTC,CSVAGTQETQYF
TRBJ1-6,NA,TRBV5-6,many,TGTGCCAGCAGTCGCGACAGTACGAATTCACCCCTCCACTTT,CASSRDSTNSPLHF
TRBJ1-4,TRBD1,TRBV28,many,TGTGCCAGCAGGCCTCAAGGACAGGGGGCTAAAGGGAAACTGTTTTTT,CASRPQGQGAKGKLFF
TRBJ1-1,NA,TRBV12-3/TRBV12-4,many,TGTGCCAGCAGTTTAGAGGAGCACACTGAAGCTTTCTTT,CASSLEEHTEAFF
TRBJ2-1,TRBD2,TRBV5-6,many,TGTGCCAGCAGCTCACAGCTTCTTGGGACTAGCAGGAGCGATGAGCAGTTCTTC,CASSSQLLGTSRSDEQFF
TRBJ2-1,TRBD2,TRBV5-1,medium-sized,TGCGCCAGCAGCTGGACTAGCGTCGACAATGAGCAGTTCTTC,CASSWTSVDNEQFF
TRBJ2-2,NA,TRBV29-1,many,TGCAGCGCCAGATACTTTGACAGGTTTAACACCGGGGAGCTGTTTTTT,CSARYFDRFNTGELFF
TRBJ1-5,NA,TRBV20-1,NA,TGCAGTGCTGGTTCATTATATGCCAATCAGCCCCAGCATTTT,CSAGSLYANQPQHF
TRBJ2-7,TRBD2,TRBV20-1,many,TGCAGTGCTAGAGATGATGGACGCGGACTAGCGGGAGTCCCCTACGAGCAGTACTTC,CSARDDGRGLAGVPYEQYF
TRBJ2-3,NA,TRBV29-1,many,TGCAGCGTTGAAACGACAGGAGCAGATACGCAGTATTTT,CSVETTGADTQYF